A single sample gave rise to the 7 T cell receptor beta chains below, sequenced in a study of shared clonotypes between healthy human individuals. Sequenced by immunoSEQ multiplex PCR; TCRdb stores in-frame clones only, minus some. The profile shows about 500,000 clones, more than 70% of them singletons. Sequencing was carried out using PBMCs. The origin of the receptors is a woman aged 40-49 years in good health. Some clones in this sample may be carry-over from other donors' samples.

The V gene is TRBV7-2, the J gene TRBJ2-1, with D maybe TRBD2 (5 bases). The CDR3 runs to 14 residues. Germline values: CDR1 SGHTA, CDR2 FQGNSA. V dropped 3 bases and J dropped 4 bases, with 10 bases sitting between them. CDR3 in DNA: TGTGCCAGCAGCTTTGCCCCGGGGTACAATGAGCAGTTCTTC. Translated: CASSFAPGYNEQFF.

The chain couples TRBV5-1 to TRBJ2-3; 8 nucleotides agree with TRBD2. J was trimmed by 0 bases and V by 0 bases; bases with no gene match: 3. The CDR3 is made up of 16 amino acids. The germline CDR1 and CDR2 sequences are SGHRS and YFSETQ. CDR3 region: CASSLGLATSTDTQYF. For the CDR3, the DNA is TGCGCCAGCAGCTTGGGACTAGCGACTAGCACAGATACGCAGTATTTT.

This chain connects TRBV29-1 to TRBJ1-4, with 7 bases lining up with TRBD1. V was clipped by 5 bases and J by 6 bases; unmatched bases: 9. The germline V gene has CDR1 SQVTM and CDR2 ANQGSEA. The CDR3 length is 14 residues. Written as DNA, the CDR3 is TGCAGCGTTCGCGTCGGGACAGTAGATGAAAAACTGTTTTTT. Protein product: CSVRVGTVDEKLFF. The whole variable domain, filled in from reference TRBV29-1 and TRBJ1-4, reads SAVISQKPSRDICQRGTSLTIQCQVDSQVTMMFWYRQQPGQSLTLIATANQGSEATYESGFVIDKFPISRPNLTFSTLTVSNMSPEDSSIYLCSVRVGTVDEKLFFGSGTQLSVL.

On this clone: This probably arose from a read error, given a far larger clone one base away. The chain employs TRBV11-2 and TRBJ2-4; 10 bases are shared with TRBD1. Germline V lookup: CDR1 SGHAT, CDR2 FQNNGV. This CDR3 is built from 15 residues. The CDR3 DNA sequence: TGTGCCGGCAGCTTACCCTGGGACAGGGGACCCATTCAGTACTTC. The encoded protein is CAGSLPWDRGPIQYF.

The gene calls are TRBV10-2 and TRBJ2-7, with TRBD1 matching over 9 bases. The V gene's germline CDR1 is WSHSY and CDR2 SAAADI. V was pared by 4 bases and J by 0 bases, with 7 bases of the junction left unmatched. There are 16 residues in the CDR3. CDR3 bases: TGCGCCAGCAGTGGGACTTGGACAGGGGCCTCCTACGAGCAGTACTTC. Its translation is CASSGTWTGASYEQYF.

The CDR3 region has the DNA TGTGCCAGTATGTCCCTGGCGGACGCATCTCTATGGGGCTACACCTTC. Its translation: CASMSLADASLWGYTF. This chain uses TRBV19 with TRBJ1-2, with D unclear. There are 16 residues in the CDR3. Trimming cost V 7 bases and J 8 bases, with 26 bases left between them. In germline, CDR1 is LNHDA, CDR2 SQIVND (reference sequence).

Points on this clone: A read error may explain this, as a much larger clone is one base away. This CDR3 is also generated by other DNA sequences in the sample. The rearrangement joins TRBV10-2 to TRBJ2-1, with D tentatively TRBD1 or TRBD2 (6 bases each). The germline gives CDR1 WSHSY, CDR2 SAAADI. The CDR3 covers 15 residues. As DNA, the CDR3 is TGCGCTAGCAGCCCCGGGGGCAGCACAATCAGTGAGCAGTTCTTC. It encodes CASSPGGSTISEQFF.